This TCR beta chain was retrieved from a study of blood T cell repertoires in COVID-19. Study in general: PBMCs, B-cell-depleted T cells, or T cells were the source of the cDNA or gDNA that made up the material.

Only in-frame clones appear in the TCRdb table, and some are missing; sequencing was by immunoSEQ multiplex PCR. The top ten hold under 12% of the sample, which has 200,000 to 250,000 clones, 80% to 85% seen once. Followed over time, Seattle patients had been enrolled while infection was active. V was clipped by 4 bases and J by 5 bases; unmatched bases: 4. There are 16 residues in the CDR3. Germline V gives CDR1 SGHNT, CDR2 YENEEA. V gene TRBV11-3 combines with J gene TRBJ2-3; 15 bases match TRBD2. The receptor was isolated from a woman older than 75 with COVID-19, enrolled during active disease. Sequencing was performed on peripheral blood. CDR3 residues: CASSWTSGGVGDTQYF. Here the CDR3 DNA reads TGTGCCAGCAGCTGGACTAGCGGGGGGGTTGGAGATACGCAGTATTTT.